The next 31 T cell receptor beta chains were all read from a single sample in a study of T cells in localized non-small cell lung cancer. The method was immunoSEQ multiplex PCR; TCRdb's version includes in-frame clones alone and lacks a portion of them. The repertoire holds approximately 140,000 clones, about 90% seen once, with over 1.5% in the top ten. This specimen consisted of peripheral blood, obtained before any cancer treatment. These receptors all come from a female donor at least 60 years old with stage I lung adenocarcinoma.

The chain has TRBV15 and TRBJ2-2; no definite D call. V shed 1 base and J shed 7 bases, with 10 bases lying between them. CDR3 length: 14 amino acids. CDR1 is LNHNV, CDR2 YYDKDF, per germline (reference sequence). In nucleotides, the CDR3 is TGTGCCACCAGCAGAGTGGTCGGCGACGGGGAGCTGTTTTTT. Amino acids: CATSRVVGDGELFF.

The rearrangement joins TRBV28 to TRBJ1-1; D is ambiguous. Germline V lookup: CDR1 MDHEN, CDR2 SYDVKM. Between the trimmed V and J ends, which lost 2 bases and 6 bases, there was a span of 7 bases. The CDR3 consists of 12 residues. CDR3 DNA sequence: TGTGCCAGCAGTTTAATTAGACCTGAAGCTTTCTTT. The encoded protein is CASSLIRPEAFF.

This clone was seen once. The rearrangement joins TRBV5-6 to TRBJ1-5, with 10 nucleotides matching TRBD1. The CDR3 totals 18 residues. The V and J ends lost 4 bases and 6 bases, in that order; junction bases with no gene match: 16. Germline CDR1 and CDR2: SGHDT and YYEEEE. The CDR3 is CASSTRQGAHEASQPQHF. As DNA, the CDR3 is TGTGCCAGCAGCACCCGACAGGGGGCGCATGAGGCATCTCAGCCCCAGCATTTT.

CDR3 protein: CASSSGGQETQYF. Written as DNA, the CDR3 is TGTGCCAGCAGCTCCGGTGGGCAAGAGACCCAGTACTTC. The V and J genes are TRBV7-7 and TRBJ2-5, with D unresolved. There are 13 residues in the CDR3. Trimming removed 4 bases from V and 2 bases from J, with 8 bases in between. Germline V CDR1 and CDR2: SSHAT, FNYEAQ (reference sequence).

The chain is built from TRBV7-2 and TRBJ1-5; D might be TRBD1 (6 bases). Germline V gene data show CDR1 as SGHTA and CDR2 as FQGNSA. The CDR3 totals 14 residues. V shed 1 base and J shed 5 bases, with 9 bases lying between them. For the CDR3, the DNA is TGTGCCAGCAGCTTAGACAGGGCGTATCAGCCCCAGCATTTT. This sequence encodes CASSLDRAYQPQHF.

This chain links TRBV2 with TRBJ2-3; no reliable D call. V lost 7 bases to trimming and J lost 0 bases, with 11 bases between them. The CDR3 contains 14 residues. Germline values: CDR1 SNHLY, CDR2 FYNNEI. CDR3 sequence reads: CASKTASSTDTQYF. The DNA for the CDR3 is TGTGCCAGCAAAACAGCGTCTAGCACAGATACGCAGTATTTT.

The chain joins TRBV5-1 to TRBJ2-7; D possibly matches TRBD1 or TRBD2 (5 bases each). Germline values: CDR1 SGHRS, CDR2 YFSETQ. Trimming removed 0 bases at V and 3 bases at J, with 22 bases between. This CDR3 has 18 amino acids. The CDR3 DNA reads as TGCGCCAGCAGCTTGGGGGTTGAGGGGAGATCAGGGCGCTACGAGCAGTACTTC. This translates into CASSLGVEGRSGRYEQYF. The variable domain in full, completed from reference TRBV5-1 and TRBJ2-7, reads KAGVTQTPRYLIKTRGQQVTLSCSPISGHRSVSWYQQTPGQGLQFLFEYFSETQRNKGNFPGRFSGRQFSNSRSEMNVSTLELGDSALYLCASSLGVEGRSGRYEQYFGPGTRLTVT.

This clone has a single count. The chain recombines TRBV27 with TRBJ2-3; 8 bases align to TRBD1. With 5 bases clipped from V and 8 bases from J, the junction kept 6 bases outside the gene matches. CDR1 and CDR2 (germline): MNHEY, SMNVEV (reference sequence). The CDR3 loop spans 13 amino acids. CDR3 nucleotides: TGTGCCAGCAGTGAGACAGGGGACGGTACGCAGTATTTT. Translation gives CASSETGDGTQYF.

This sequence joins TRBV7-9 and TRBJ2-3, with a weak D call TRBD2 (5 bases). This CDR3 has 13 residues. V lost 7 bases and J 3 bases, leaving 11 bases between the germline ends. Germline CDR1 and CDR2: SEHNR and FQNEAQ (reference sequence). The CDR3 loop reads CASTQRRTDTQYF. CDR3 DNA: TGTGCCAGCACCCAGCGGAGGACAGATACGCAGTATTTT.

This chain links TRBV19 with TRBJ2-6; 8 positions agree with TRBD1. Germline V gene sequence: CDR1 LNHDA, CDR2 SQIVND (reference sequence). The CDR3 runs to 16 residues. With 5 bases clipped from V and 13 bases from J, the junction kept 16 bases outside the gene matches. This CDR3 is CASSRKTGGTALVLTF. The CDR3 region has the DNA TGTGCCAGTAGTCGTAAAACAGGGGGGACTGCCTTGGTCCTGACTTTC.

This chain connects TRBV9 to TRBJ2-7, with D hard to call. The ends were cut back, 1 base at V and 1 base at J, with 9 bases in the middle. The V gene's germline CDR1 is SGDLS and CDR2 YYNGEE. The CDR3 runs 14 residues. The CDR3 coding sequence is TGTGCCAGCAGCGTACAAGCATCGTCCTACGAGCAGTACTTC. Amino acid sequence: CASSVQASSYEQYF.

This chain links TRBV5-4 with TRBJ1-5, with 11 bases aligning to TRBD1. Trimming removed 5 bases from V and 6 bases from J; junction bases left unmatched: 7. The CDR3 runs to 15 residues. Germline assignment: CDR1 SGHNT and CDR2 YYREEE (reference sequence). CDR3 coding DNA: TGTGCCAGCAGTACGGACAGGGGGCGAGGTCAGCCCCAGCATTTT. Residues: CASSTDRGRGQPQHF.

This chain connects TRBV4-1 to TRBJ1-2; D uncertain. CDR3 length: 14 residues. Germline V gene sequence: CDR1 MGHRA, CDR2 YSYEKL. V was shortened by 1 base and J by 1 base, with 7 bases between the two germline ends. The CDR3 reads CASSQVEFNYGYTF. Here the CDR3 DNA reads TGCGCCAGCAGCCAAGTCGAGTTTAACTATGGCTACACCTTC.

The chain recombines TRBV2 with TRBJ1-2; 7 bases agree with TRBD1. The CDR3 sequence is 14 residues long. Trimming removed 6 bases from V and 3 bases from J; junction bases left unmatched: 7. CDR1 is SNHLY, CDR2 FYNNEI, per germline. CDR3 nucleotide sequence: TGTGCCAGCAGAAATGACAGGGCCGACTATGGCTACACCTTC. It specifies CASRNDRADYGYTF.

V is TRBV19 and J is TRBJ1-4; TRBD1 agrees at 10 bases. The CDR3 loop spans 16 amino acids. The germline V gene encodes CDR1 LNHDA and CDR2 SQIVND (reference sequence). Trimming cost V 5 bases and J 7 bases; bases outside gene matches: 10. CDR3 amino acids: CASSLIQTGGSEKLFF. In nucleotides, the CDR3 is TGTGCCAGTAGTTTGATCCAGACAGGGGGCTCTGAAAAACTGTTTTTT.

This clone has only one observation. J is TRBJ2-3 and V is TRBV5-1, with 8 bases aligning to TRBD1. This CDR3 has 16 residues. J lost 3 bases, V lost 0 bases, and 6 bases had no gene match. Germline CDR1 is SGHRS and CDR2 is YFSETQ. In DNA form, the CDR3 reads TGCGCCAGCAGCTTGGCCGGGACAGGTAGGACAGATACGCAGTATTTT. Protein product: CASSLAGTGRTDTQYF.

This rearrangement joins TRBV6-5 to TRBJ1-1, with D hard to call. The CDR3 covers 13 residues. Germline CDR1 is MNHEY and CDR2 is SVGAGI. V lost 2 bases, J lost 1 base, and 5 bases lay in between. CDR3 sequence reads: CASSYTQNTEAFF. The CDR3 DNA follows: TGTGCCAGCAGTTACACACAGAACACTGAAGCTTTCTTT.

This clone was seen only a few times. The chain recombines TRBV4-2 with TRBJ2-5, with 10 bases that match TRBD2. The CDR3 length is 17 residues. Germline V gene lookup returns CDR1 LGHNA and CDR2 YNFKEQ. After removal of 1 base from V and 2 bases from J, the junction contained 7 bases not matched to a gene. CDR3 loop: CASSQGPAGGGQETQYF. The CDR3 DNA sequence: TGTGCCAGCAGCCAAGGGCCAGCGGGAGGGGGACAAGAGACCCAGTACTTC.

The chain recombines TRBV25-1 with TRBJ2-1, with a tentative D call TRBD2 (6 bases). Trimming left V 3 bases short and J 2 bases short, with 17 bases between. There are 17 residues in the CDR3. Germline values: CDR1 MGHDK, CDR2 SYGVNS. CDR3 region: CASSDSGTGVAYNEQFF. CDR3 in DNA: TGTGCCAGCAGTGACAGTGGGACGGGAGTTGCCTACAATGAGCAGTTCTTC.

The chain employs TRBV5-1 and TRBJ2-1; D may be TRBD2 (6 bases). The germline V and J ends were trimmed by 5 bases and 3 bases, with 12 bases remaining between them. This CDR3 has 14 residues. The germline V gene encodes CDR1 SGHRS and CDR2 YFSETQ. The CDR3, as DNA: TGCGCCAGCAGGGCCGGGACTCACTACAATGAGCAGTTCTTC. This codes for CASRAGTHYNEQFF.

The chain combines TRBV4-2 with TRBJ2-3; 7 bases align to TRBD2. Per germline, CDR1 LGHNA and CDR2 YNFKEQ. This CDR3 comprises 16 residues. Trimming took 0 bases from V and 0 from J; bases not matched to a gene: 3. Here the CDR3 reads CASSQEASGSTDTQYF. In DNA form, the CDR3 reads TGTGCCAGCAGCCAAGAGGCTAGCGGTAGCACAGATACGCAGTATTTT.

V usage is TRBV6-5 and J usage is TRBJ2-1; D possibly corresponds to TRBD2 (6 bases). CDR1 MNHEY and CDR2 SVGAGI come from the germline V gene. The CDR3 sequence is 14 residues long. Trimming shortened V by 5 bases and J by 8 bases, and 16 bases separated the two germline ends. The CDR3 region is CASSKLAGSYEQFF. The CDR3 DNA is TGTGCCAGCAGTAAACTAGCTGGGAGCTATGAGCAGTTCTTC.

V is TRBV9 and J is TRBJ2-5; a weak D match, TRBD1 (5 bases). The DNA matches TRBJ2-7 better at its end, which makes the J call doubtful. The germline V gene encodes CDR1 SGDLS and CDR2 YYNGEE. The CDR3 length is 13 residues. CDR3 nucleotide sequence: TGTGCCAGCAGCTCCGGACATAACTACGAGCAGTACTTC. It yields the protein CASSSGHNYEQYF.

This clone was detected a few times. The chain joins TRBV10-3 to TRBJ2-7; 9 bases are shared with TRBD1. There are 11 residues in the CDR3. The germline gives CDR1 ENHRY, CDR2 SYGVKD. V lost 10 bases, J lost 5 bases, and 3 bases stayed unmatched. CDR3 protein: CATGDRDEQYF. The CDR3 DNA reads TGTGCCACAGGGGACAGGGACGAGCAGTACTTC.

V is TRBV6-5 and J is TRBJ2-5, with D perhaps matching TRBD1 or TRBD2 (5 bases each). Per germline, CDR1 MNHEY and CDR2 SVGAGI. V lost 5 bases to trimming and J lost 9 bases, with 10 bases between them. The CDR3 covers 11 residues. For the CDR3, the DNA is TGTGCCAGCAGTGAAGAGGGGCCCCAGTACTTC. Residues: CASSEEGPQYF.

This chain links TRBV5-5 with TRBJ2-3; D ambiguous. This CDR3 spans 14 amino acids. The V gene's germline CDR1 is SGHKS and CDR2 YYEKEE (reference sequence). Trimming shortened V by 2 bases and J by 5 bases, and 12 bases separated the two germline ends. CDR3 residues: CASSLPELGDTQYF. CDR3 sequence (DNA): TGTGCCAGCAGCTTACCAGAGTTAGGAGATACGCAGTATTTT.

The sample holds one count of this clone. Distinct nucleotide sequences in the sample also encode this CDR3. This sequence joins TRBV11-2 and TRBJ2-7; possible D gene TRBD2, 5 bases. CDR1 is SGHAT and CDR2 is FQNNGV in the germline V gene. The CDR3 sequence is 14 residues long. Trimming stripped 1 base from V and 6 bases from J, with 13 bases between. The CDR3 nucleotides are TGTGCCAGCAGCTTAGTGCAAGGCCGGGGCGAGCAGTACTTC. Translated: CASSLVQGRGEQYF.

The V and J genes are TRBV28 and TRBJ2-4; weak D call: TRBD2 (6 bases). Trimming took 3 bases from V and 3 from J, leaving 12 bases between them. Germline CDR1 and CDR2: MDHEN and SYDVKM. The CDR3 contains 15 residues. The DNA of the CDR3 is TGTGCCAGCAGTTTCGTCGCAGCGGGCAAAAACATTCAGTACTTC. Translating gives CASSFVAAGKNIQYF.

The chain is built from TRBV9 and TRBJ2-3, with D perhaps TRBD1 or TRBD2 (5 bases each). The CDR3 totals 14 residues. The ends were cut back, 3 bases at V and 10 bases at J, with 18 bases in the middle. Germline CDR1 and CDR2: SGDLS and YYNGEE. CDR3 residues: CASSDSGAEIPQYF. The CDR3 DNA is TGTGCCAGCAGCGATTCCGGGGCAGAGATACCGCAGTATTTT.

J is TRBJ2-1 and V is TRBV28, with 8 positions matching TRBD2. CDR1 is MDHEN and CDR2 is SYDVKM in the germline V gene. The CDR3 has 18 residues. Trimming cost V 2 bases and J 3 bases; bases outside gene matches: 12. CDR3 protein: CASSLRAGRAPIYNEQFF. Written as DNA, the CDR3 is TGTGCCAGCAGTTTACGGGCCGGGAGGGCCCCAATCTACAATGAGCAGTTCTTC.

The V and J genes are TRBV15 and TRBJ2-2; no clear D gene. The V end was cut by 0 bases, the J end by 0 bases, with 2 bases between. CDR1 LNHNV and CDR2 YYDKDF come from the germline V gene (reference sequence). The length of the CDR3 is 14 residues. For the CDR3, the DNA is TGTGCCACCAGCAGAGACCCGAACACCGGGGAGCTGTTTTTT. This gives the protein CATSRDPNTGELFF.